These T cell receptor beta chains were read from a single sample in a study of vaccination effects on CD4 cells after COVID-19. Assay: immunoSEQ multiplex PCR; the TCRdb copy retains only in-frame clones and omits some. Of around 37,000 clones listed, 65% to 75% are singletons. What these receptors recognize is not known. The sample in question was CD4+ T cells from PBMCs cultured without peptide, obtained before COVID-19 vaccination. The receptors were sampled from a human donor who received a COVID-19 vaccine. CDR3s include the opening cysteine and the closing phenylalanine or tryptophan.

J: TRBJ1-3
V: TRBV2
CDR3: CASAGSRGGGNTIYF

J: TRBJ1-4
V: TRBV27
CDR3: CASSLSGTGHEKLFF

J: TRBJ2-1
V: TRBV3-1/TRBV3-2
CDR3: CASSQGNEQFF

J: TRBJ2-5
V: TRBV2
CDR3: CASSASGATRTQYF

J: TRBJ1-6
V: TRBV30
CDR3: CACMESLSSYNSPLHF

J: TRBJ2-3
V: TRBV2
CDR3: CASSPRTSGSLYTQYF

J: TRBJ1-1
V: TRBV7-2
CDR3: CASSLATNTEAFF

J: TRBJ1-5
V: TRBV19
CDR3: CASRTRGGQVESYVSPQHF

J: TRBJ1-4
V: TRBV5-6
CDR3: CASSLPGPVNEKLFF

J: TRBJ2-6
V: TRBV6-5
CDR3: CASSYSESGANVLTF

J: TRBJ1-2
V: TRBV20-1
CDR3: CSASTAHYGYTF

J: TRBJ1-3
V: TRBV21-1
CDR3: CASSKARTVGNTIYF

J: TRBJ1-6
V: TRBV9
CDR3: CASSVQGNNSPLHF

J: TRBJ1-1
V: TRBV3-1/TRBV3-2
CDR3: CASNSRERTSEAFF

J: TRBJ1-2
V: TRBV6-4
CDR3: CASRPGTGYDYTF

J: TRBJ2-2
V: TRBV2
CDR3: CASWWGQGNTGELFF

J: TRBJ2-3
V: TRBV12-2
CDR3: CASRSWVERSDTQYF

J: TRBJ2-5
V: TRBV4-1
CDR3: CASSQGGVSQETQYF

J: TRBJ2-3
V: TRBV27
CDR3: CASSLQGGRADTQYF

J: TRBJ2-1
V: TRBV19
CDR3: CASSIRGGLFDEQFF

J: TRBJ1-4
V: TRBV5-5
CDR3: CASSYHLTARKDEKLFF

J: TRBJ2-3
V: TRBV4-1
CDR3: CASSLQRGSTDTQYF

J: TRBJ2-1
V: TRBV20-1
CDR3: CSASGLAHYNEQFF

J: TRBJ1-1
V: TRBV30
CDR3: CAWSGERRTAFF

J: TRBJ1-5
V: TRBV2
CDR3: CASRNTGTGPPHF

J: TRBJ1-2
V: TRBV19
CDR3: CASSPRSWDYTF

J: TRBJ1-3
V: TRBV10-3
CDR3: CAISGNSGNTIYF

J: TRBJ1-2
V: TRBV5-1
CDR3: CASSLEVGSYGYTF

J: TRBJ1-3
V: TRBV15
CDR3: CATSRGGNTIYF

J: TRBJ1-1
V: TRBV2
CDR3: CASRADRTTEAFF

J: TRBJ1-5
V: TRBV5-6
CDR3: CASSLQGDNSNQPQHF

J: TRBJ2-7
V: TRBV7-8
CDR3: CATRQFGSYEQYF

J: TRBJ2-2
V: TRBV6-5
CDR3: CASRFRRANTGELFF

J: TRBJ2-3
V: TRBV18
CDR3: CASSLRLTGTDTQYF

J: TRBJ1-4
V: TRBV29-1
CDR3: CSVRVGGGGEKLFF

J: TRBJ2-2
V: TRBV19
CDR3: CASRDRTNTGELFF